The text below deals with one T cell receptor beta chain. This sample was included in a study of technical replicates of blood from a few donors. The trim removed 5 bases at V and 0 bases at J, leaving 5 bases unmatched. CDR1 and CDR2 (germline): SGHNT, YENEEA. The CDR3 is 15 amino acids. The protocol was immunoSEQ multiplex PCR, while the TCRdb copy is restricted to in-frame clones and leaves out a portion. This table holds around 76,000 clones, around nine tenths found once. The sequencing input was T cells isolated from PBMCs. The chain uses TRBV11-3 and TRBJ2-7; 9 positions agree with TRBD1. The source of this sequence is a human donor in good health. The CDR3 here is CASSGDREASYEQYF. In nucleotides, the CDR3 is TGTGCCAGCAGCGGGGACAGGGAGGCCTCCTACGAGCAGTACTTC. Complete variable domain (other parts from reference TRBV11-3 and TRBJ2-7): EAGVVQSPRYKIIEKKQPVAFWCNPISGHNTLYWYLQNLGQGPELLIRYENEEAVDDSQLPKDRFSAERLKGVDSTLKIQPAELGDSAVYLCASSGDREASYEQYFGPGTRLTVT.